This paragraph covers one T cell receptor beta chain sequence. At least ten counts were recorded for this clonotype. The antigen it binds to is not known. Base qualities are not at hand, and no much larger clone is one base apart. This specimen belongs to a study of breast tumors, draining lymph nodes, adjacent tissues (dated by TCRdb to the mid-2010s). Background for the entire study: In breast cancer patients, the study compared the TCR beta repertoires of tumor, adjacent nontumor tissue and axillary lymph nodes. In human breast cancer, the study set out to evaluate how tumor, surrounding tissue and draining lymph node repertoires relate to one another and whether T cells may move between these sites.

Summary of the overall study and its limitations: The data were judged consistent with most tumor T cells deriving from the lymph node and then expanding within tumor tissue. Tumor and nontumor tissue repertoires were found to be significantly more similar in luminal-like than in basal-like breast cancer. Tumors showed preferential V and J gene usage, and their T-cell repertoire diversity fell below that of lymph nodes yet above that of nontumor tissue. The study presented the conclusion that tumor T cells originate in lymph nodes as consistent with a hypothesis, not as something directly demonstrated.

The instrument was an Illumina HiSeq 2000. TCR beta chain libraries were generated through multiplex PCR amplification. The amplified TCR beta chain products were analyzed by high-throughput sequencing. The public reads were reprocessed in TCRdb via fastp at Q25 and MiXCR, keeping in-frame beta chains. When rows share a CDR3 protein, they turn into one entry using the most common DNA and genes. This sample has about 230,000 distinct CDR3 sequences in its table, and around 32% of those were observed once. More than 1.3% of the sample goes to the ten largest clones. The axillary draining lymph nodes of breast cancer patients were the source of the lymph node samples. The CDR3 runs 16 amino acids, cysteine and phenylalanine included. Here the CDR3 DNA is all that survives: 48 bases in frame from base 1. Ends trimmed: V by 5 bases, J by 8 bases; bases unmatched to a gene: 15. Sequences SGHAT (CDR1) and FQNNGV (CDR2) are obtained from the germline V gene.

This clonotype originated in a female donor with breast cancer. Some clones in this sample may be carry-over from other donors' samples. Recombination joined TRBV11-2 with TRBJ2-1; 7 of the junction bases match TRBD2. The specimen was axillary lymph node tissue. The sequence in DNA is TGTGCCAGCAGCCGGTGGTTAGCGGGTCAGTCGGATGAGCAGTTCTTC. Its protein is CASSRWLAGQSDEQFF.